This TCR beta chain comes out of a study of radiation and T cells in renal cell carcinoma. Germline CDR1 is SGHRS and CDR2 is YFSETQ. The length of the CDR3 is 14 residues. The trim removed 3 bases at V and 5 bases at J, leaving 3 bases unmatched. This table comes from immunoSEQ multiplex PCR, and its TCRdb copy is limited to in-frame clones, with some not included. The top ten hold under 25% of the sample, which has about 24,000 clones, about three fifths seen once. Specified treatment: treatment-naive control, cytoreductive nephrectomy. The receptor's source is a man aged 35 to 55 with renal cell carcinoma. The genes are TRBV5-1 and TRBJ1-4; 8 bases map to TRBD1. Source: tumor tissue, taken from a patient whose treatment was nephrectomy without radiotherapy. CDR3 nucleotides: TGCGCCAGCAGCTCGGACAGGGTGAATGAAAAACTGTTTTTT. It is translated as CASSSDRVNEKLFF.